A single T cell receptor beta chain is shown here with its context. The antigen it recognizes is unknown. Nothing much larger sits one base from this clone, and base qualities are not available. Genomic DNA was isolated from the sorted cells so that the TCRbeta CDR3 region could be sequenced. The immunoSEQ Assay was used for sequencing of TCRbeta CDR3 regions. The source is immuneACCESS, and TCRdb retained only in-frame sequences with V and J called. Part of the clones is not carried over; for the studies checked, unresolved V genes explain less than half of this, and the remainder is unexplained. Present in this sample are some 98,000 clones, 80% to 90% of which were seen just once. The ten most abundant clones make up 0.3% to 0.35% of the sample. Patients with a history of autoimmune disease or receiving systemic immunosuppression were excluded from the trial. Peripheral blood for TCR sequencing was drawn from every dose cohort at baseline, at cycle 4 day 1 and at cycle 7 day 1. Samples were obtained from an open-label, multicenter, first-in-human phase I dose-escalation trial of ivuxolimab. The trial enrolled adults with locally advanced or metastatic head and neck squamous cell, hepatocellular, melanoma or renal cell carcinoma. Before TCR sequencing, CD4+ and CD8+ T cells were separately sorted from peripheral blood.

The data belong to a study of OX40 agonist ivuxolimab in advanced cancers. At the level of the whole study: Ivuxolimab was an agonistic, fully human IgG2 monoclonal antibody directed against OX40 (CD134), a costimulatory receptor. Patients were allowed to have had prior anti-PD-1, anti-PD-L1 or anti-CTLA-4 therapy, and around two fifths of the dose-escalation patients had been treated with checkpoint inhibitors. Three dose-escalation patients achieved partial responses, one with hepatocellular carcinoma and two with cutaneous melanoma. A male proportion of around 80% and a mean age of roughly 55 years, ranging from roughly 23 to 80, were recorded for the dose-escalation cohort. Among the roughly 54 dose-escalation patients, around 19 had hepatocellular carcinoma, approximately 15 melanoma, 9 renal cell carcinoma and 9 head and neck cancer. The paper describes the monotherapy dose-escalation part (N of about 52 patients) of the phase I trial of ivuxolimab. Intravenous ivuxolimab was administered to patients every 2 weeks at six dose levels: 0.01, 0.1, 0.3, 1.5, 3 and 10 mg/kg. Peripheral TCRbeta sequencing was intended to test whether TCR sequence diversity was altered and clonal T-cell expansion was caused by ivuxolimab.

From cysteine to phenylalanine, the CDR3 is 15 amino acids long. Only the CDR3 DNA stays, 45 bases, in frame from base 1. The germline V gene yields ENHRY for CDR1 and SYGVKD for CDR2. V and J are truncated by 0 bases and 1 base respectively, leaving an intervening sequence of 10 bases. Study-level results and caveats: At doses of 0.1 to 3.0 mg/kg, clonal expansion of both CD4+ and CD8+ blood T cells was observed from baseline to week 6. Low levels of normalized T-cell clonal expansion were also seen in some patients who did not respond. After ivuxolimab, CD8+ T cells had more expanded clones than CD4+ T cells on average. Which antigens the clonally expanded peripheral T cells were specific for was not determined. In the 0.1-3.0 mg/kg groups, partial responders were among the patients with the lowest normalized peripheral clonal expansion, particularly in CD8+ T cells.

The sequence is built from TRBV10-3 and TRBJ2-7, with the D gene not confidently named. The TCR originated in an adult with an advanced solid tumor such as melanoma, head and neck, liver or kidney cancer. The sample consisted of CD4+ or CD8+ T cells sorted from blood, taken in a trial of the OX40 agonist ivuxolimab. The CDR3 protein: CAISESGEVSYEQYF. The sequence in DNA is TGTGCCATCAGTGAGTCAGGAGAGGTATCCTACGAGCAGTACTTC.